The 20 T cell receptor beta chains listed next were all sequenced from one sample in a study of shared clonotypes between healthy human individuals. Generated by immunoSEQ multiplex PCR, the TCRdb table keeps only in-frame clones and is missing some. The repertoire includes 2 million to 2.5 million clones, about 90% of them detected once, and around 0.35% sits in the top ten. Sequenced material: naive CD4+ T cells from PBMCs. Subset defined: CD45RA+ positively selected. The receptors shown here come from a man aged 18-30 years in good health. Some clones in this sample may be carry-over from other donors' samples.

The chain links TRBV28 to TRBJ2-2, with D possibly matching TRBD1 (6 bases). This CDR3 is 14 amino acids long. The germline V gene encodes CDR1 MDHEN and CDR2 SYDVKM. With 5 bases removed from V and 4 bases from J, the gap between germline ends came to 11 bases. The DNA of the CDR3 is TGTGCCAGCAGTCCAGGGACACGCACCGGGGAGCTGTTTTTT. It codes for CASSPGTRTGELFF.

The chain uses TRBV19 and TRBJ1-1; D call uncertain. V gave up 4 bases and J gave up 4 bases, with 19 bases separating them. This CDR3 has 16 amino acids. Germline assignment: CDR1 LNHDA and CDR2 SQIVND (reference sequence). CDR3 sequence: CASSNSIGLGGTEAFF. CDR3 DNA: TGTGCCAGTAGTAATTCGATAGGACTAGGTGGCACTGAAGCTTTCTTT.

The chain has TRBV6-1 and TRBJ2-5, with D tentatively TRBD1 or TRBD2 (6 bases each). Trimming stripped 4 bases from V and 4 bases from J, with 13 bases between. The CDR3 is 14 amino acids. CDR1 and CDR2 from the germline V gene are MNHNS and SASEGT. The CDR3 loop is CASSVGGAGETQYF. DNA of the CDR3: TGTGCCAGCAGTGTGGGGGGCGCGGGAGAGACCCAGTACTTC.

The chain couples TRBV14 to TRBJ2-3; D call uncertain. The CDR3 contains 14 residues. From germline, CDR1 is SGHDN and CDR2 FVKESK. Trimming took off 0 bases at V and 0 bases at J, with 4 bases between the two ends. The CDR3: CASSQEESTDTQYF. CDR3 nucleotides: TGTGCCAGCAGCCAAGAGGAGAGCACAGATACGCAGTATTTT.

V gene TRBV19 combines with J gene TRBJ2-1; 7 bases align to TRBD2. The CDR3 consists of 16 residues. Germline V gene sequence: CDR1 LNHDA, CDR2 SQIVND (reference sequence). Unmatched junction bases numbered 8, after V lost 6 bases and J lost 0 bases. The CDR3 nucleotides are TGTGCCAGTAGCGAGCTAGCGGAGGGCTCCTACAATGAGCAGTTCTTC. Translation: CASSELAEGSYNEQFF.

In DNA form, the CDR3 reads TGTGCCAGCAGTGAAAGGTTTCGGAACACCGGGGAGCTGTTTTTT. The encoded protein is CASSERFRNTGELFF. The chain recombines TRBV6-1 with TRBJ2-2, with D uncertain. V lost 2 bases and J 1 base, leaving 8 bases between the germline ends. CDR3 length equals 15 residues. Germline CDR1 reads MNHNS; CDR2 reads SASEGT.

This clone was seen only a few times. The CDR3 sequence: CASSYEVTGNTIYF. In nucleotides, the CDR3 is TGTGCCAGCAGTTACGAGGTGACTGGAAACACCATATATTTT. J is TRBJ1-3 and V is TRBV7-2; D call uncertain. CDR3 length: 14 amino acids. Deletions cut 6 bases from V and 2 bases from J, with 11 bases between. CDR1 and CDR2 (germline): SGHTA, FQGNSA.

This clone was found once. The V call is TRBV28, the J call TRBJ2-7; either TRBD1 or TRBD2 may fit D (5 bases each). The CDR3 totals 12 residues. CDR1 MDHEN and CDR2 SYDVKM come from the germline V gene. V lost 2 bases to trimming and J lost 11 bases, with 13 bases between them. CDR3 DNA sequence: TGTGCCAGCAGTTTAGGGGCCCGGGAAGAGTACTTC. Encoded protein: CASSLGAREEYF.

The chain uses TRBV10-3 and TRBJ1-5, with a possible D match to TRBD1 (5 bases). The CDR3 length is 14 residues. V was clipped by 2 bases and J by 0 bases, with 5 bases between them. Germline V CDR1 and CDR2: ENHRY, SYGVKD. The CDR3 DNA reads as TGTGCCATCAGTGAGAGGGGTAGCAATCAGCCCCAGCATTTT. Amino acids: CAISERGSNQPQHF.

The J gene is TRBJ2-1, the V gene TRBV5-1; a weak D match, TRBD1 (6 bases). Germline V CDR1 and CDR2: SGHRS, YFSETQ. V lost 4 bases, J lost 8 bases, and 22 bases lay in between. This CDR3 comprises 16 residues. CDR3 sequence: CASSKLPNTQGYEQFF. In DNA, the CDR3 is TGCGCCAGCAGCAAGTTACCCAATACACAGGGTTATGAGCAGTTCTTC.

J is TRBJ2-1 and V is TRBV7-9; TRBD2 matches 9 bases. J was trimmed by 5 bases and V by 0 bases; bases with no gene match: 5. The CDR3 has 16 residues. Germline-derived CDR1 and CDR2 are SEHNR and FQNEAQ (reference sequence). The chain's CDR3 is CASSLALAGLDNEQFF. The DNA for the CDR3 is TGTGCCAGCAGCTTAGCCCTAGCGGGACTAGACAATGAGCAGTTCTTC. The full variable domain, rest sourced from reference TRBV7-9 and TRBJ2-1, is DTGVSQNPRHKITKRGQNVTFRCDPISEHNRLYWYRQTLGQGPEFLTYFQNEAQLEKSRLLSDRFSAERPKGSFSTLEIQRTEQGDSAMYLCASSLALAGLDNEQFFGPGTRLTVL.

The V and J genes are TRBV5-1 and TRBJ2-7; no definite D call. The germline V gene encodes CDR1 SGHRS and CDR2 YFSETQ. The CDR3 is 13 residues long. Between the trimmed V and J ends, which lost 1 base and 7 bases, there was a span of 12 bases. CDR3 in DNA: TGCGCCAGCAGCTTGATGGTCTTTGGGGAGCAGTACTTC. It is translated as CASSLMVFGEQYF. Together with reference TRBV5-1 and TRBJ2-7, the CDR3 gives the full variable domain: KAGVTQTPRYLIKTRGQQVTLSCSPISGHRSVSWYQQTPGQGLQFLFEYFSETQRNKGNFPGRFSGRQFSNSRSEMNVSTLELGDSALYLCASSLMVFGEQYFGPGTRLTVT.

Turning to this clone: The sample carries other DNA sequences with the same CDR3. This chain uses TRBV18 with TRBJ2-2; a possible D gene is TRBD1 (6 bases). The CDR3 extends over 15 amino acids. CDR1 is KGHSH and CDR2 is LQKENI in the germline V gene. V gave up 3 bases and J gave up 5 bases, with 13 bases separating them. CDR3 nucleotides: TGTGCCAGCTCACCTTCAGGGCAGGGGACCGGGGAGCTGTTTTTT. Translation gives CASSPSGQGTGELFF.

For this clone: Other nucleotide sequences in the sample specify the same CDR3. The rearrangement uses TRBV6-5 and TRBJ2-3, with D unclear. Germline lookup yields CDR1 MNHEY and CDR2 SVGAGI. This CDR3 spans 13 amino acids. Trimming pared 6 bases from V and 0 bases from J, leaving 7 bases between. CDR3 coding DNA: TGTGCCAGCAGGGCTCCTAGCACAGATACGCAGTATTTT. This translates into CASRAPSTDTQYF.

The chain recombines TRBV27 with TRBJ2-1; D is unresolved. Germline V lookup: CDR1 MNHEY, CDR2 SMNVEV (reference sequence). The CDR3 covers 17 residues. Between the trimmed V and J ends, which lost 1 base and 2 bases, there was a span of 15 bases. The CDR3 spells CASSLWRPLDPYNEQFF. The CDR3 DNA is TGTGCCAGCAGTTTATGGCGCCCTTTAGACCCCTACAATGAGCAGTTCTTC.

The chain is built from TRBV18 and TRBJ1-3; the D gene is possibly TRBD1 (6 bases). The CDR3 has 14 residues. Germline CDR1 KGHSH, CDR2 LQKENI. V dropped 5 bases and J dropped 3 bases, with 11 bases sitting between them. The CDR3 protein is CASSAGTSGNTIYF. CDR3 nucleotides: TGTGCCAGCTCAGCCGGGACAAGTGGAAACACCATATATTTT. Full variable domain (missing parts from reference TRBV18 and TRBJ1-3): NAGVMQNPRHLVRRRGQEARLRCSPMKGHSHVYWYRQLPEEGLKFMVYLQKENIIDESGMPKERFSAEFPKEGPSILRIQQVVRGDSAAYFCASSAGTSGNTIYFGEGSWLTVV.

CDR3 in DNA: TGTGCCAGCAGCTTAAGTCCGGGTATGGACTACGAGCAGTACTTC. It translates to CASSLSPGMDYEQYF. V gene TRBV7-3 combines with J gene TRBJ2-7, with D unresolved. The CDR3 covers 15 residues. From germline, CDR1 is SGHTA and CDR2 FQGTGA. Trimming shortened V by 1 base and J by 3 bases, and 13 bases separated the two germline ends.

This clone was recorded once. In DNA form, the CDR3 reads TGTGCCAGCAGCAAAAGGACTAGCGGAATAAGTCGTTACAATGAGCAGTTCTTC. Translated: CASSKRTSGISRYNEQFF. V and J are TRBV7-2 and TRBJ2-1; 10 bases are shared with TRBD2. Trimming cost V 5 bases and J 4 bases; bases outside gene matches: 14. Per germline, CDR1 SGHTA and CDR2 FQGNSA. This CDR3 is 18 amino acids long.

This clone has just one count. The rearrangement joins TRBV5-8 to TRBJ1-1; tentative D call: TRBD1 (6 bases). The V and J ends lost 5 bases and 3 bases respectively, with 11 bases between them. CDR3 length: 13 residues. Germline assignment: CDR1 SGHTS and CDR2 YDEGEE. DNA of the CDR3: TGTGCCAGCAGGAAAAACAGGGACACTGAAGCTTTCTTT. The encoded protein is CASRKNRDTEAFF. The whole variable domain, remainder taken from reference TRBV5-8 and TRBJ1-1, is EAGVTQSPTHLIKTRGQQATLRCSPISGHTSVYWYQQALGLGLQFLLWYDEGEERNRGNFPPRFSGRQFPNYSSELNVNALELEDSALYLCASRKNRDTEAFFGQGTRLTVV.

J is TRBJ2-7 and V is TRBV4-2; D tentatively reads TRBD1 or TRBD2 (5 bases each). CDR1 LGHNA and CDR2 YNFKEQ come from the germline V gene. The V gene lost 0 bases and the J gene lost 0 bases, with 15 bases spanning the gap. The CDR3 length is 17 residues. The CDR3 nucleotides are TGTGCCAGCAGCCAAGATGGAGCAGGGAGCCCCTCCTACGAGCAGTACTTC. Translated, it gives CASSQDGAGSPSYEQYF.